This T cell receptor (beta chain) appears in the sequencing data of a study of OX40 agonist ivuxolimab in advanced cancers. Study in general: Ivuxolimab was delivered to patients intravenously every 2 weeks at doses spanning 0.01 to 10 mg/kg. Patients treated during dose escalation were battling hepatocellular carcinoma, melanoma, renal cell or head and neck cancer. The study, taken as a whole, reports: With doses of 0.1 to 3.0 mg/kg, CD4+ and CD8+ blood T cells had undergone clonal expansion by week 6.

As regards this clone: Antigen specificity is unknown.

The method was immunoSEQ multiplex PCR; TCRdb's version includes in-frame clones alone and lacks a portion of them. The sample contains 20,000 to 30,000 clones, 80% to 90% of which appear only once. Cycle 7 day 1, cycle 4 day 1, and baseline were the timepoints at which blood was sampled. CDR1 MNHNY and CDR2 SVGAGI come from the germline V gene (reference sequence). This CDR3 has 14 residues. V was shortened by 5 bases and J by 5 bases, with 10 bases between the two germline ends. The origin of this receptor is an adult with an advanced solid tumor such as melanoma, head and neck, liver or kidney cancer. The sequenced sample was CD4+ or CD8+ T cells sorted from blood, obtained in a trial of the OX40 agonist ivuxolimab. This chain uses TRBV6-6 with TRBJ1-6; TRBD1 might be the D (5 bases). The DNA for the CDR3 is TGTGCCAGCAGTACCGGGACGGATAATTCACCCCTCCACTTT. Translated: CASSTGTDNSPLHF.